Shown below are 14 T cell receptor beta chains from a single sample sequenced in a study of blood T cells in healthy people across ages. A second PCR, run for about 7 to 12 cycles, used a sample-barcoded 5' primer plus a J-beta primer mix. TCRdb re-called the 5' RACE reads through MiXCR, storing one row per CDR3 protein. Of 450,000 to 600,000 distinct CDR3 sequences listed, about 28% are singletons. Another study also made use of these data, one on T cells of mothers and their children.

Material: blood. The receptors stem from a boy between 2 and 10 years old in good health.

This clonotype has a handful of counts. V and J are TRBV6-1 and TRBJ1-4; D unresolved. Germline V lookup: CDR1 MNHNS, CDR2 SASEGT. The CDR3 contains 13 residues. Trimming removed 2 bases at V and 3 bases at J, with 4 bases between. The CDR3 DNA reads TGTGCCAGCAGTGAATTGGCTAATGAAAAACTGTTTTTT. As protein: CASSELANEKLFF.

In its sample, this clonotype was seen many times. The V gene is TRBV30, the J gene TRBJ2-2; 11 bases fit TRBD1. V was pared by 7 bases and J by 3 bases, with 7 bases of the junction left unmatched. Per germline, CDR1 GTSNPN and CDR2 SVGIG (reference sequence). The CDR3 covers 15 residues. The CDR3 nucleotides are TGTGCCTACCGCTCGGGACAGGGGGACACCGGGGAGCTGTTTTTT. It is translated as CAYRSGQGDTGELFF.

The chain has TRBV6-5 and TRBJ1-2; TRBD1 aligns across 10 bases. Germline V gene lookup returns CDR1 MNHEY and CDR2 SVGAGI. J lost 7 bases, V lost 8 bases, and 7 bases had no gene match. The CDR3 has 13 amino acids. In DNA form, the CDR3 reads TGTGCCAGCTCTCGACAGGGGGCTGGTGGCTACACCTTC. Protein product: CASSRQGAGGYTF.

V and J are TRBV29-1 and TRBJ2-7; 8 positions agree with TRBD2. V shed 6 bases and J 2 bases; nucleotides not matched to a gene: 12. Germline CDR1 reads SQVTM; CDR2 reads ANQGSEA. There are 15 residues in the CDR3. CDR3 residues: CSVASERETPYEQYF. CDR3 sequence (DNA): TGCAGCGTAGCCTCTGAGCGGGAGACCCCCTACGAGCAGTACTTC.

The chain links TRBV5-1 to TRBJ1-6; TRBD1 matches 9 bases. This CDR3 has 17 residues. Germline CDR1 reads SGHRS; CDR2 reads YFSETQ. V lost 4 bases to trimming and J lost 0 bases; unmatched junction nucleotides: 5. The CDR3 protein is CASSLGQGSSYNSPLHF. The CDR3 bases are TGCGCCAGCAGCCTTGGACAGGGGAGCTCCTATAATTCACCCCTCCACTTT.

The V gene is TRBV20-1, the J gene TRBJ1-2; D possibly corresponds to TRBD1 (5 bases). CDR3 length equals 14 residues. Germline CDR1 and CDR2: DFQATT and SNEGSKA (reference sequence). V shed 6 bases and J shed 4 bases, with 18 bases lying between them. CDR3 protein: CSALPPGAPYGYTF. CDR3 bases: TGCAGTGCCCTACCCCCCGGGGCACCCTATGGCTACACCTTC.

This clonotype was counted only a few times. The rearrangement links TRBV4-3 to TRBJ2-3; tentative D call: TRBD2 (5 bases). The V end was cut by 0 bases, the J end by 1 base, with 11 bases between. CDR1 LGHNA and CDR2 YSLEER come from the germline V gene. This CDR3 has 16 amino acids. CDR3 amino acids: CASSQDPGWGTDTQYF. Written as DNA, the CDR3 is TGCGCCAGCAGCCAAGATCCGGGGTGGGGCACAGATACGCAGTATTTT.

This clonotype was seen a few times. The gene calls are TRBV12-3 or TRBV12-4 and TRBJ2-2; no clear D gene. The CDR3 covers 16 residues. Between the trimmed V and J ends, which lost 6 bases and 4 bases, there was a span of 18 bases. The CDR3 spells CASSPMAGSFTGELFF. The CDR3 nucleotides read TGTGCCAGCAGCCCGATGGCCGGGTCGTTCACCGGGGAGCTGTTTTTT.

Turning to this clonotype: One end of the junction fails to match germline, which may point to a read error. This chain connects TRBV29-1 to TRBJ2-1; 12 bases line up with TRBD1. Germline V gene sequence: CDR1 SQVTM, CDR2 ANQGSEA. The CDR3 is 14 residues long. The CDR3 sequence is CGVVGQGAGNEQFF. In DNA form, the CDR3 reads TGCGGCGTTGTGGGACAGGGGGCGGGGAATGAGCAGTTCTTC.

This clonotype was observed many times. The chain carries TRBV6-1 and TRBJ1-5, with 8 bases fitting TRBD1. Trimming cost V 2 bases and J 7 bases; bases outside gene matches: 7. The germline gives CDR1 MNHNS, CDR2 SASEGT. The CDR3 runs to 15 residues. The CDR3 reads CASSELAGGGQPQHF. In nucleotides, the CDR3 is TGTGCCAGCAGTGAACTGGCAGGGGGCGGACAGCCCCAGCATTTT.

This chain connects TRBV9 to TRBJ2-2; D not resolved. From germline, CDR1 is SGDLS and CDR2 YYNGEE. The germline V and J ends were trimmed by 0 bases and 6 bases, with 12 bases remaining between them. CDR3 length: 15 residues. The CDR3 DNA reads TGTGCCAGCAGCGTAGGTCCCTCCCCTGCCGGGGAGCTGTTTTTT. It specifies CASSVGPSPAGELFF.

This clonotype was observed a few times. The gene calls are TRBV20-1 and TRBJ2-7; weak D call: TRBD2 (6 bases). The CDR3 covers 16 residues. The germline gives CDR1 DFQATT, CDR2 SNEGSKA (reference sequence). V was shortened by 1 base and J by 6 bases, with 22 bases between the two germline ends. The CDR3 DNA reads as TGCAGTGCTAGAGTCGGCGGGACGTTCCATAGCCCCGAGCAGTACTTC. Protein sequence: CSARVGGTFHSPEQYF.

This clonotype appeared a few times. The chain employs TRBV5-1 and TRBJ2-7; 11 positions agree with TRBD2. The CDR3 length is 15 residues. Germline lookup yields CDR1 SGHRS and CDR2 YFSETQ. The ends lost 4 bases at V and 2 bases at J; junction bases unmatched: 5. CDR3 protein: CASSLGLAVPYEQYF. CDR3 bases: TGCGCCAGCAGCCTGGGACTAGCGGTTCCCTACGAGCAGTACTTC. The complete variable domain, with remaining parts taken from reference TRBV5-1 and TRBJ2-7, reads KAGVTQTPRYLIKTRGQQVTLSCSPISGHRSVSWYQQTPGQGLQFLFEYFSETQRNKGNFPGRFSGRQFSNSRSEMNVSTLELGDSALYLCASSLGLAVPYEQYFGPGTRLTVT.

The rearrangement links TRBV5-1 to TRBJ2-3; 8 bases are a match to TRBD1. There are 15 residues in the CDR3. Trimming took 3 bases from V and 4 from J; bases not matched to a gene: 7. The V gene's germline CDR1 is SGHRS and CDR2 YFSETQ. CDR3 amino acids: CASSYGQGMPDTQYF. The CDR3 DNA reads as TGCGCCAGCAGCTATGGACAGGGTATGCCAGATACGCAGTATTTT.